This T cell receptor beta chain stems from a study of response to subunit inactivated influenza vaccine. This clonotype was counted a few times. TCRdb reprocessed the RT-PCR reads via MiXCR and lists one record per CDR3 protein. The table lists about 310,000 distinct CDR3 sequences, 20% to 25% of them singletons. The CDR3 extends over 13 amino acids. Germline values: CDR1 DFQATT, CDR2 SNEGSKA (reference sequence). V trimming: 2 bases; J trimming: 9 bases; junction bases outside the gene matches: 8. Sequencing used PBMCs from blood, obtained roughly 20 months after vaccination. This clonotype originated in a man between 50 and 69 years old who received an inactivated influenza vaccine. The V gene is TRBV20-1, the J gene TRBJ2-3; 7 bases map to TRBD1. The CDR3 coding sequence is TGCAGTGCTAGACTACAGGGGACCAGGACGCAGTATTTT. It codes for CSARLQGTRTQYF.